Described below is a single TCR beta chain sequence and its context. Its cognate antigen is unknown. This likely comes from a read error, as the CDR3 has no conserved phenylalanine or tryptophan at its end. The source material, roughly 18-33 mg of unsorted bulk tissue, was used to co-extract RNA and DNA. V gave up 4 bases and J gave up 0 bases; unmatched junction bases: 7. The CDR3 has 16 amino acids. Germline CDR1 SGHKS, CDR2 YYEKEE (reference sequence). A constant-region primer primed TCR beta cDNA synthesis from 400 to 550 ng of total RNA. Slightly modified ARM-PCR served as the procedure for the TCR beta libraries. These libraries came from three rounds of nested multiplex PCR. TRBV1-TRBV30 forward primers and a C-beta reverse primer were used in the first two PCR rounds, which each ran for approximately 10 cycles. TCRdb used MiXCR to reprocess the multiplex PCR reads, holding one entry per CDR3 protein. The repertoire holds some 120,000 distinct CDR3 sequences, with around two thirds as singletons.

The sample comes from a study of tumor-infiltrating lymphocytes in primary liver carcinoma. Overall study: The neoplasms were of stage T1-T3 N0M0, with dimensions of roughly 4.2 to 10 cm across.

Study-wide results and limits: Tumor specimens were characterized by a significantly higher top-250-clone fraction than blood (p = 0.039).

This receptor was identified in a woman aged 60-75 years with primary liver carcinoma and hepatitis B virus infection. This chain uses TRBV5-5 with TRBJ2-7; 10 nucleotides agree with TRBD1. Input material: liver tumor tissue from sampling region 1. The subset is: tumor region T1, superior pole. The CDR3 coding sequence is TGTGCCAGCAGCCCCAGGACAGGGGGAGCCTCCTACGAGCAGTACTCC. Its translation: CASSPRTGGASYEQYS.